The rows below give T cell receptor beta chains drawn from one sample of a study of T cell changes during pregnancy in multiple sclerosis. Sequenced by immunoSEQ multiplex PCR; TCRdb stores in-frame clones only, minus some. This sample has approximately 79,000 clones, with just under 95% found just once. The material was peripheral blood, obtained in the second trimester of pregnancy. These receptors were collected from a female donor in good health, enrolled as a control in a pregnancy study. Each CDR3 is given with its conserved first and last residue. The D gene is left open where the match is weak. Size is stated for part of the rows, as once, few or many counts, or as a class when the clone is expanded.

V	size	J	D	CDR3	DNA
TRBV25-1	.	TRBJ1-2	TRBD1	CASTQGQGNYGYTF	TGTGCCAGCACCCAGGGACAGGGCAACTATGGCTACACCTTC
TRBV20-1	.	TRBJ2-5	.	CSARIRETQYF	TGCAGTGCTAGAATACGGGAGACCCAGTACTTC
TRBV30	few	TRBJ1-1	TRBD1	CAWSGDRGTEAFF	TGTGCCTGGAGTGGGGACAGGGGCACTGAAGCTTTCTTT
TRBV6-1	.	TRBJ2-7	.	CASSELGTHYEQYF	TGTGCCAGCAGTGAACTAGGGACTCACTACGAGCAGTACTTC
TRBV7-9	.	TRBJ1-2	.	CASSLARVDGYTF	TGTGCCAGCAGCTTAGCCAGGGTAGACGGCTACACCTTC
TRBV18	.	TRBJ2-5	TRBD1	CASSGQVQETQYF	TGTGCCAGCTCGGGACAGGTACAAGAGACCCAGTACTTC
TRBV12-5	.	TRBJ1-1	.	CASGLYDRNTEAFF	TGTGCTAGTGGTTTATATGACAGGAACACTGAAGCTTTCTTT
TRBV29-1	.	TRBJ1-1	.	CSVAEIMNTEAFF	TGCAGCGTTGCTGAGATTATGAACACTGAAGCTTTCTTT
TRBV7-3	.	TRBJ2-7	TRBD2	CASRPDRLAGYTYEQYF	TGTGCCAGCAGACCTGACAGACTAGCGGGGTACACCTACGAGCAGTACTTC
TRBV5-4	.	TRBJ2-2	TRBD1	CASSLGQGAGTGELFF	TGTGCCAGCAGCTTAGGACAGGGGGCCGGAACCGGGGAGCTGTTTTTT
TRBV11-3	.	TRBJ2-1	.	CASSLGGGVNEQFF	TGTGCCAGCAGCTTAGGAGGGGGGGTGAATGAGCAGTTCTTC
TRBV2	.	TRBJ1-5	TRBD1	CASSGQGGFQPQHF	TGTGCCAGCAGTGGGCAGGGGGGCTTCCAGCCCCAGCATTTT
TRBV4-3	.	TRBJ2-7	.	CASSHSWGAGASSSYEQYF	TGCGCCAGCAGCCACTCCTGGGGGGCGGGGGCCTCGAGCTCCTACGAGCAGTACTTC
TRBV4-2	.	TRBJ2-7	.	CASSQEYWATYEQYF	TGTGCCAGCAGCCAAGAGTACTGGGCGACCTACGAGCAGTACTTC
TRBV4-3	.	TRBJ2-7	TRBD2	CASSQFAGGASYEQYF	TGCGCCAGCAGCCAATTTGCGGGGGGGGCGTCCTACGAGCAGTACTTC
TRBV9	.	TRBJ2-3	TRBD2	CASSSTGGLADTDTQYF	TGTGCCAGCAGCTCCACCGGCGGACTAGCGGACACAGATACGCAGTATTTT
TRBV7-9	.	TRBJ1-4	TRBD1	CASSLVAGGGEGKLFF	TGTGCCAGCAGCTTAGTCGCTGGAGGGGGCGAAGGAAAACTGTTTTTT
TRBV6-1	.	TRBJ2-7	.	CASSPFSYEQYF	TGTGCCAGCAGTCCCTTCTCCTACGAGCAGTACTTC
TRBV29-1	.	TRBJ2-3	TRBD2	CSVEDVGAGGLTDTQYF	TGCAGCGTTGAAGATGTAGGGGCGGGGGGCCTCACAGATACGCAGTATTTT
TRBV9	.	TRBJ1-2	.	CASSARQAPNYGYTF	TGTGCCAGCAGCGCCAGACAGGCACCTAACTATGGCTACACCTTC
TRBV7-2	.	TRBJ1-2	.	CASSAQNYGYTF	TGTGCCAGCAGCGCCCAGAACTATGGCTACACCTTC